Given below is one T cell receptor (beta chain) in context. The record originates from a study of blood T cell repertoires in COVID-19. The wider study: From T cells, B-cell-depleted T cells, or PBMCs came the material, which was cDNA or gDNA.

With 3 bases removed from V and 3 bases from J, the gap between germline ends came to 17 bases. The germline gives CDR1 GTSNPN, CDR2 SVGIG (reference sequence). The CDR3 consists of 15 residues. Under the authors' procedure: The assay estimated nucleated cells by amplifying reference gene primers. TCRdb keeps only in-frame clones here, not all; method: immunoSEQ multiplex PCR. V and J calls plus clone size are reproduced from that table; the DNA served to infer D and trimming. The data contain about 140,000 clones, 85% of them singletons. The genes are TRBV30 and TRBJ2-5; D is possibly TRBD2 (6 bases). The sequence derives from a man aged 50 to 59 with acute or convalescent COVID-19. The source material was peripheral blood. The CDR3 region has the DNA TGTGCCTGGAGCATCACCGGGACTCCAAAAGAGACCCAGTACTTC. This codes for CAWSITGTPKETQYF.